The 2 T cell receptor beta chains given below trace back to one sample, sequenced in a study of T cell changes during pregnancy in multiple sclerosis (dated by TCRdb to between 2018 and 2021). Libraries were built with the immunoSEQ multiplex PCR assay. TCRdb limited this immuneACCESS table to in-frame rearrangements with V and J called. A share of clones is missing; checked studies link under half to unresolved V genes, and the rest is unexplained. This sample is represented by approximately 42,000 clones; under 90% of them were singletons. 0.55% to 0.75% of the sample is held by the ten biggest clonotypes. The sequencing used CD4+ T cells from peripheral blood mononuclear cells, collected before pregnancy. Receptor source: a female donor with multiple sclerosis, enrolled in a pregnancy study.

The genes are TRBV14 and TRBJ1-1; a possible D gene is TRBD1 (6 bases). V lost 2 bases, J lost 5 bases, and 12 bases lay in between. This CDR3 has 14 amino acids. The germline V gene encodes CDR1 SGHDN and CDR2 FVKESK. CDR3 coding DNA: TGTGCCAGCAGCCAATTCAGGGGAAGAACTGAAGCTTTCTTT. Translated, it gives CASSQFRGRTEAFF. Together with reference TRBV14 and TRBJ1-1, the CDR3 gives the full variable domain: EAGVTQFPSHSVIEKGQTVTLRCDPISGHDNLYWYRRVMGKEIKFLLHFVKESKQDESGMPNNRFLAERTGGTYSTLKVQPAELEDSGVYFCASSQFRGRTEAFFGQGTRLTVV.

The chain joins TRBV19 to TRBJ2-1, with a weak D call TRBD2 (6 bases). This CDR3 comprises 11 residues. CDR1 is LNHDA and CDR2 is SQIVND in the germline V gene (reference sequence). The ends were cut back, 9 bases at V and 9 bases at J, with 12 bases in the middle. The CDR3 DNA reads as TGTGCCAGCCCGAAGGGAGGTGAGCAGTTCTTC. It encodes CASPKGGEQFF.